This passage covers 32 T cell receptor beta chains from one sample sequenced in a study of T-cell memory formation after mild COVID-19. TCRdb analysed the 5' RACE reads with MiXCR anew, one entry per CDR3 protein. The sample has around 200,000 distinct CDR3 sequences, less than 20% seen once. Sample: PBMCs or a T cell subset sorted from them (not recorded which). These receptors were obtained from a man aged 18 to 30 who had mild COVID-19 (a few samples of this study predate the infection). Cell type and time point are not known.

The sample holds a few counts of this clonotype. The chain is built from TRBV12-3 or TRBV12-4 and TRBJ2-3, with a possible D match to TRBD2 (6 bases). The V gene lost 3 bases and the J gene lost 5 bases, with 12 bases spanning the gap. The CDR3 extends over 14 amino acids. The CDR3 spells CASSFRGREDTQYF. The CDR3 DNA reads TGTGCCAGCAGTTTTCGGGGGAGAGAAGATACGCAGTATTTT.

J is TRBJ2-3 and V is TRBV29-1, with TRBD2 matching over 10 bases. The CDR3 extends over 15 amino acids. In germline, CDR1 is SQVTM, CDR2 ANQGSEA. V lost 2 bases to trimming and J lost 5 bases; unmatched junction nucleotides: 7. The CDR3 DNA reads TGCAGCGTTGAAAGTCTAGCGGGGGCCGGAGATACGCAGTATTTT. Protein product: CSVESLAGAGDTQYF.

The V call is TRBV4-2, the J call TRBJ1-4; D not certain. There are 14 residues in the CDR3. Trimming removed 1 base at V and 5 bases at J, with 8 bases between. CDR1 is LGHNA, CDR2 YNFKEQ, per germline. In nucleotides, the CDR3 is TGTGCCAGCAGCCAAGGAACCGCGAATGAAAAACTGTTTTTT. Translating it yields CASSQGTANEKLFF.

This clonotype was detected many times. The CDR3 coding sequence is TGTGCCAGCAGTTATTCGTTTAATTCGGTGGGAATCGAAACTGAAGCTTTCTTT. It specifies CASSYSFNSVGIETEAFF. The V call is TRBV6-2 or TRBV6-3, the J call TRBJ1-1; no firm D call. This CDR3 contains 18 residues. Germline CDR1 MNHEY, CDR2 SVGEGT. The ends were cut back, 3 bases at V and 5 bases at J, with 25 bases in the middle.

This clonotype was seen more than once but under ten times. This chain links TRBV5-1 with TRBJ2-3, with 7 bases lining up with TRBD1. After removal of 0 bases from V and 4 bases from J, the junction contained 5 bases not matched to a gene. The CDR3 contains 15 residues. Germline CDR1 and CDR2: SGHRS and YFSETQ. Here the CDR3 reads CASSLGQGGADTQYF. As DNA, the CDR3 is TGCGCCAGCAGCTTGGGACAGGGTGGGGCAGATACGCAGTATTTT.

CDR3 residues: CASSWGQGVSETQYF. The CDR3 coding sequence is TGCGCCAGCAGCTGGGGACAGGGGGTATCGGAGACCCAGTACTTC. The chain employs TRBV5-1 and TRBJ2-5; 11 nucleotides line up with TRBD1. J lost 5 bases, V lost 3 bases, and 6 bases had no gene match. The CDR3 loop spans 15 amino acids. Per the germline V gene, CDR1 is SGHRS and CDR2 is YFSETQ. The full variable domain, completed using reference TRBV5-1 and TRBJ2-5, is KAGVTQTPRYLIKTRGQQVTLSCSPISGHRSVSWYQQTPGQGLQFLFEYFSETQRNKGNFPGRFSGRQFSNSRSEMNVSTLELGDSALYLCASSWGQGVSETQYFGPGTRLLVL.

The chain joins TRBV5-6 to TRBJ1-5, with no clear D. The CDR3 is 14 amino acids. The V gene lost 6 bases and the J gene lost 4 bases, with 14 bases spanning the gap. Germline CDR1 SGHDT, CDR2 YYEEEE. This chain's CDR3 is CASILATGNQPQHF. The CDR3 bases are TGTGCCAGCATCCTCGCAACGGGGAATCAGCCCCAGCATTTT. The full variable domain, with the rest looked up from reference TRBV5-6 and TRBJ1-5, is DAGVTQSPTHLIKTRGQQVTLRCSPKSGHDTVSWYQQALGQGPQFIFQYYEEEERQRGNFPDRFSGHQFPNYSSELNVNALLLGDSALYLCASILATGNQPQHFGDGTRLSIL.

The CDR3 DNA follows: TGTGCCAGCAGCTCCAGGGATTTCTCAGCAGATACGCAGTATTTT. Protein sequence: CASSSRDFSADTQYF. The chain couples TRBV7-2 to TRBJ2-3; maybe TRBD1 (5 bases). Germline values: CDR1 SGHTA, CDR2 FQGNSA. Trimming shortened V by 4 bases and J by 4 bases, and 15 bases separated the two germline ends. The CDR3 runs 15 residues.

On this clonotype: Sequence at one end of the junction differs from germline and may be a read error. The chain employs TRBV20-1 and TRBJ1-5; D unresolved. The germline V gene encodes CDR1 DFQATT and CDR2 SNEGSKA (reference sequence). The CDR3 totals 14 residues. DNA for the CDR3: TGCAGTGCGAGAGAAAACTACTTTAATCAGCCCCAGCATTTT. Protein product: CSARENYFNQPQHF.

This clonotype was counted many times. The CDR3, as DNA: TGTGCCAGCAGCTTAGGTCCAGGAACTATCTATGGCTACACCTTC. Protein product: CASSLGPGTIYGYTF. V and J are TRBV7-2 and TRBJ1-2; no clear D gene. Germline V gene lookup returns CDR1 SGHTA and CDR2 FQGNSA. CDR3 length: 15 amino acids. Trimming cost V 1 base and J 4 bases, with 13 bases left between them.

J is TRBJ2-1 and V is TRBV19; tentatively, D is TRBD1 (6 bases). V was shortened by 2 bases and J by 8 bases, with 16 bases between the two germline ends. The CDR3 covers 15 residues. In germline, CDR1 is LNHDA, CDR2 SQIVND (reference sequence). CDR3 bases: TGTGCCAGTAGTATATCTAGGCAGGGGCGCGATGAGCAGTTCTTC. This codes for CASSISRQGRDEQFF.

The chain has TRBV28 and TRBJ2-7; TRBD1 is a possible D gene (5 bases). The CDR3 has 15 residues. Germline CDR1 MDHEN, CDR2 SYDVKM. V was cut by 6 bases and J by 1 base, with 16 bases left in between. In DNA, the CDR3 is TGTGCCAGCAGATCCACAGGTTCAGGGTCCTACGAGCAGTACTTC. Translating it yields CASRSTGSGSYEQYF.

The genes are TRBV5-1 and TRBJ2-3, with TRBD2 as a possible D gene (6 bases). The CDR3 runs 14 residues. V lost 4 bases and J 10 bases, leaving 19 bases between the germline ends. The V gene's germline CDR1 is SGHRS and CDR2 YFSETQ. CDR3 DNA sequence: TGCGCCAGCAGCGCCGAGACTAGGCGGGACGCGCAGTATTTT. Translation: CASSAETRRDAQYF.

The chain uses TRBV5-1 and TRBJ2-3, with 7 positions matching TRBD1. The V gene's germline CDR1 is SGHRS and CDR2 YFSETQ. There are 16 residues in the CDR3. V dropped 0 bases and J dropped 2; count of bases not matched to a gene: 6. DNA for the CDR3: TGCGCCAGCAGCTTGGATCGAACAGGGGACACAGATACGCAGTATTTT. Its translation is CASSLDRTGDTDTQYF.

The chain carries TRBV12-3 or TRBV12-4 and TRBJ1-1; 7 nucleotides line up with TRBD1. V shed 5 bases and J 1 base; nucleotides not matched to a gene: 7. The CDR3 has 15 residues. For the CDR3, the DNA is TGTGCCAGCAGTGATAGGGGGCGCGGGAACACTGAAGCTTTCTTT. Translation: CASSDRGRGNTEAFF.

There are a few counts of this clonotype. This chain connects TRBV7-9 to TRBJ1-3; D not resolved. V was pared by 1 base and J by 4 bases, with 5 bases between. Germline CDR1 is SEHNR and CDR2 is FQNEAQ (reference sequence). The CDR3 covers 13 residues. Here the CDR3 DNA reads TGTGCCAGCAGCTTAGGACACGGAAACACCATATATTTT. It translates to CASSLGHGNTIYF.

Written as DNA, the CDR3 is TGTGCCAGCAGTTCCCGGCGGCAGGGAGGTGGCTACACCTTC. Its translation: CASSSRRQGGGYTF. V and J are TRBV12-3 or TRBV12-4 and TRBJ1-2, with D possibly being TRBD1 (5 bases). The V and J ends lost 4 bases and 7 bases respectively, with 16 bases between them. This CDR3 is built from 14 residues.

In its sample, this clonotype was seen a few times. The DNA of the CDR3 is TGCGCCAGCAGCTTGGTAACTAGCGGGTCCCACTACGAGCAGTACTTC. It specifies CASSLVTSGSHYEQYF. The V call is TRBV5-1, the J call TRBJ2-7; 9 nucleotides line up with TRBD2. CDR1 SGHRS and CDR2 YFSETQ come from the germline V gene. This CDR3 has 16 residues. V shed 0 bases and J 3 bases; nucleotides not matched to a gene: 7.

J is TRBJ2-2 and V is TRBV3-1; D remains ambiguous. The CDR3 totals 14 residues. V was trimmed by 5 bases and J by 4 bases, leaving 11 bases between them. CDR1 and CDR2 (germline): LGHDT, YNNKEL (reference sequence). CDR3 sequence (DNA): TGTGCCAGCAGCGGTCTGGCAGGCACCGGGGAGCTGTTTTTT. It yields the protein CASSGLAGTGELFF.

This clonotype turned up a few times. The chain employs TRBV21-1 and TRBJ1-6; TRBD1, the table's D call, lacks a check against the DNA. TRBV21-1 is a documented pseudogene. This CDR3 is 15 amino acids long. The CDR3 DNA reads as TGTGCCAGCAGCAAAATGACAGCTTATAATTCACCCCTCCACTTT. Residues: CASSKMTAYNSPLHF.

This clonotype was seen only a few times. The J gene is TRBJ2-1, the V gene TRBV7-2; tentatively, D is TRBD2 (7 bases). Trimming took off 2 bases at V and 9 bases at J, with 20 bases between the two ends. Germline CDR1 is SGHTA and CDR2 is FQGNSA. The CDR3 is 16 amino acids. The CDR3 sequence: CASSLSRRGGWGEQFF. The CDR3 coding sequence is TGTGCCAGCAGCTTATCTCGCAGGGGAGGGTGGGGTGAGCAGTTCTTC.

The rearrangement links TRBV5-1 to TRBJ2-4; no definite D call. CDR1 is SGHRS, CDR2 YFSETQ, per germline. The CDR3 runs 15 residues. V lost 7 bases and J 0 bases, leaving 14 bases between the germline ends. The CDR3 bases are TGCGCCAGCCGGTGGGCGACGCTAGCCAAAAACATTCAGTACTTC. It codes for CASRWATLAKNIQYF.

The chain joins TRBV6-1 to TRBJ2-2, with TRBD2 as a possible D gene (5 bases). The CDR3 has 11 residues. Between the trimmed V and J ends, which lost 7 bases and 6 bases, there was a span of 6 bases. Germline V lookup: CDR1 MNHNS, CDR2 SASEGT. CDR3 coding DNA: TGTGCCAGCAAGGAGGCCGGGGAGCTGTTTTTT. Its protein is CASKEAGELFF.

The chain's CDR3 is CASSFRQGPITEQYF. In DNA form, the CDR3 reads TGTGCCAGCAGTTTCCGACAGGGGCCAATAACCGAGCAGTACTTC. This chain links TRBV7-2 with TRBJ2-7, with TRBD1 matching 8 bases. The germline V gene encodes CDR1 SGHTA and CDR2 FQGNSA. The junction had 13 bases not matched to a gene; V was cut back by 6 bases and J by 6 bases. The CDR3 sequence is 15 residues long.

This clonotype was seen only a few times. The chain is built from TRBV3-1 and TRBJ2-5; tentatively, D is TRBD1 (6 bases). The V end was cut by 2 bases, the J end by 5 bases, with 15 bases between. The CDR3 runs to 15 residues. Germline lookup yields CDR1 LGHDT and CDR2 YNNKEL (reference sequence). This CDR3 reads CASSQPGQRSETQYF. Here the CDR3 DNA reads TGTGCCAGCAGCCAACCCGGACAGAGGTCGGAGACCCAGTACTTC.

The chain is built from TRBV6-5 and TRBJ1-2, with 7 bases matching TRBD1. The CDR3 runs to 14 residues. The ends lost 2 bases at V and 4 bases at J; junction bases unmatched: 4. Germline V lookup: CDR1 MNHEY, CDR2 SVGAGI. The CDR3: CASSYAGQTYGYTF. The DNA of the CDR3 is TGTGCCAGCAGTTACGCGGGACAGACCTATGGCTACACCTTC.

In its sample, this clonotype was seen a few times. Mismatch with germline at one junction end may stem from a read error. The chain employs TRBV6-2 or TRBV6-3 and TRBJ2-7; D gene unclear. Germline values: CDR1 MNHEY, CDR2 SVGEGT. This CDR3 region has 13 residues. The CDR3 DNA reads TGTGCCAGCAGGACGATCTCTCAGGTCCTACCCTTCTTC. Encoded protein: CASRTISQVLPFF.

The chain carries TRBV18 and TRBJ1-1, with D tentatively TRBD1 (5 bases). Germline V CDR1 and CDR2: KGHSH, LQKENI. The CDR3 is made up of 15 amino acids. The V gene lost 3 bases and the J gene lost 3 bases, with 14 bases spanning the gap. The CDR3 DNA is TGTGCCAGCTCACCCTCAGGGTCGACCGACACTGAAGCTTTCTTT. Encoded protein: CASSPSGSTDTEAFF. The whole variable domain, filled in from reference TRBV18 and TRBJ1-1, reads NAGVMQNPRHLVRRRGQEARLRCSPMKGHSHVYWYRQLPEEGLKFMVYLQKENIIDESGMPKERFSAEFPKEGPSILRIQQVVRGDSAAYFCASSPSGSTDTEAFFGQGTRLTVV.

This sequence joins TRBV20-1 and TRBJ1-4, with 8 bases matching TRBD1. CDR1 is DFQATT, CDR2 SNEGSKA, per germline (reference sequence). The CDR3 is 13 residues long. Germline trimming cut 6 bases from V and 8 bases from J; bases unmatched to any gene: 8. The CDR3 here is CSAVDRGREKLFF. The DNA of the CDR3 is TGCAGTGCCGTAGACAGGGGAAGGGAAAAACTGTTTTTT.

The CDR3 sequence: CASSTDGDTVETQYF. The CDR3 coding sequence is TGCGCCAGCAGCACCGACGGGGACACGGTAGAGACCCAGTACTTC. The V and J genes are TRBV5-1 and TRBJ2-5; D might be TRBD1 (6 bases). Germline V gene data show CDR1 as SGHRS and CDR2 as YFSETQ. The CDR3 totals 15 residues. V was clipped by 4 bases and J by 4 bases, with 17 bases between them.

This clonotype came up a few times. This rearrangement joins TRBV5-1 to TRBJ2-6; D uncertain. The V gene's germline CDR1 is SGHRS and CDR2 YFSETQ. Deletions cut 0 bases from V and 1 base from J, with 5 bases between. CDR3 length: 15 residues. Written as DNA, the CDR3 is TGCGCCAGCAGCTTGGCGAGATCTGGGGCCAACGTCCTGACTTTC. Its translation is CASSLARSGANVLTF.

This clonotype was seen a few times. The chain recombines TRBV12-3 or TRBV12-4 with TRBJ2-7; 9 bases are a match to TRBD1. With V trimmed by 8 bases and J by 2 bases, 4 bases remained unmatched. CDR3 length equals 13 residues. The CDR3 spells CASLWTGAYEQYF. The CDR3 DNA sequence: TGTGCCAGCCTTTGGACAGGGGCCTACGAGCAGTACTTC.